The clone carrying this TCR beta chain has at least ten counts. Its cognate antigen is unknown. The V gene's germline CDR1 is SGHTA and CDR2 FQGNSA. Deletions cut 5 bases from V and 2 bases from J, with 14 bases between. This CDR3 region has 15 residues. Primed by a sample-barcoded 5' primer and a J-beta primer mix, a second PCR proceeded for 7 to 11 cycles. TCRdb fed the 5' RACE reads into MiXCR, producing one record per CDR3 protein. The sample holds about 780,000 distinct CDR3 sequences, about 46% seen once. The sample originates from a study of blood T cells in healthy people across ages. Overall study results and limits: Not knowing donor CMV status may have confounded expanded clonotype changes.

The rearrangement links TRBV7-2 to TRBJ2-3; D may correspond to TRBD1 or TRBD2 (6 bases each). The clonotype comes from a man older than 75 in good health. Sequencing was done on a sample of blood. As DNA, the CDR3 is TGTGCCAGCAGCCGGGGGCTACAGGACACAGATACGCAGTATTTT. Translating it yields CASSRGLQDTDTQYF.